The rows below give T cell receptor beta chains drawn from one sample of a study of blood T cell repertoires in COVID-19. Sequencing was performed with immunoSEQ multiplex PCR; in TCRdb, only in-frame clones are kept and a portion is missing. The sample has around 58,000 clones; 70% to 90% are singletons. Sequencing used PBMCs or T cells enriched from blood (not recorded which). These receptors were collected from a woman aged 35 to 49 with acute COVID-19. The CDR3 runs from the conserved cysteine through the conserved F or W. A D gene is named only where the DNA matches it firmly. The listing skips clone size in some rows; elsewhere it reads once, few, many or a size class.

.,.,TRBV6-1,TRBJ2-3,CASGPTRDDTQYF,TGTGCCAGCGGCCCCACACGGGATGATACGCAGTATTTT
.,.,TRBV7-8,TRBJ1-1,CASSFQTKNTEAFF,TGTGCCAGCAGCTTTCAGACAAAGAACACTGAAGCTTTCTTT
TRBD2,once,TRBV10-3,TRBJ2-3,CAISEPLAGTSTDTQYF,TGTGCCATCAGTGAGCCTCTAGCGGGGACTAGCACAGATACGCAGTATTTT
.,.,TRBV29-1,TRBJ1-4,CSAAATNEKLFF,TGCAGCGCAGCTGCAACTAATGAAAAACTGTTTTTT
TRBD2,.,TRBV28,TRBJ2-5,CASSPLAGGRQETQYF,TGTGCCAGCAGTCCGTTAGCGGGAGGGCGTCAAGAGACCCAGTACTTC
.,.,TRBV6-5,TRBJ1-4,CASSPGRSNEKLFF,TGTGCCAGCAGTCCCGGAAGGAGTAATGAAAAACTGTTTTTT
TRBD2,few,TRBV27,TRBJ2-1,CASSSGTSGLDEQFF,TGTGCCAGCAGTTCGGGGACTAGCGGGTTAGATGAGCAGTTCTTC
TRBD1,.,TRBV7-3,TRBJ2-2,CASRETGGSLVSGELFF,TGTGCCAGCAGGGAGACAGGGGGCAGTTTGGTCTCCGGGGAGCTGTTTTTT
.,.,TRBV5-8,TRBJ1-2,CASSPQGFGYGHTF,TGTGCCAGCAGCCCTCAGGGGTTCGGCTATGGCCACACCTTC
TRBD1,.,TRBV6-5,TRBJ2-3,CASSFGTGPDTQYF,TGTGCCAGCAGCTTTGGGACAGGGCCAGATACGCAGTATTTT
.,few,TRBV5-1,TRBJ1-4,CASSFSGLHAEKLFF,TGCGCCAGCAGCTTTAGCGGCCTCCACGCGGAAAAACTGTTTTTT
TRBD2,.,TRBV5-1,TRBJ2-1,CASSPWDSGSLNEQFF,TGCGCCAGCAGCCCCTGGGATAGCGGGAGCTTAAATGAGCAGTTCTTC
TRBD2,.,TRBV29-1,TRBJ2-3,CSVGLAVTDTQYF,TGCAGCGTGGGACTAGCGGTGACAGATACGCAGTATTTT
TRBD2,.,TRBV15,TRBJ2-5,CATSRTRTSGRETQYF,TGTGCCACCAGCAGAACAAGGACTAGCGGGAGAGAGACCCAGTACTTC
.,.,TRBV7-9,TRBJ1-5,CASGNSGSNQPQHF,TGTGCCAGCGGAAATTCAGGTAGCAATCAGCCCCAGCATTTT
.,.,TRBV28,TRBJ1-4,CASSLITVREKLFF,TGTGCCAGCAGTTTAATCACCGTCCGGGAAAAACTGTTTTTT
.,few,TRBV6-4,TRBJ2-2,CASSSGADTGELFF,TGTGCCAGCAGTTCAGGGGCGGACACCGGGGAGCTGTTTTTT
.,.,TRBV19,TRBJ2-1,CASSITQVNEQFF,TGTGCCAGTAGTATAACACAGGTCAATGAGCAGTTCTTC
.,.,TRBV5-4,TRBJ1-1,CASSYEANTEAFF,TGTGCCAGCAGCTATGAGGCGAACACTGAAGCTTTCTTT
TRBD1,.,TRBV18,TRBJ1-6,CASSPGQGHSPLHF,TGTGCCAGCTCACCGGGACAGGGGCATTCACCCCTCCACTTT
TRBD1,.,TRBV6-6,TRBJ2-2,CASSPSSWTGNTGELFF,TGTGCCAGCAGTCCCTCCTCTTGGACAGGGAACACCGGGGAGCTGTTTTTT
.,.,TRBV7-3,TRBJ2-3,CASSPSQGTDTQYF,TGTGCCAGCAGCCCTTCCCAGGGCACAGATACGCAGTATTTT
.,.,TRBV28,TRBJ1-5,CASSFLGGLQPQHF,TGTGCCAGCAGTTTTTTGGGGGGATTACAGCCCCAGCATTTT
.,.,TRBV6-8,TRBJ1-5,CASSLSAGPDKSNQPQHF,TGTGCCAGCAGTTTGTCCGCTGGGCCTGACAAGAGCAATCAGCCCCAGCATTTT
TRBD2,few,TRBV6-5,TRBJ2-1,CASATSGSYNEQFF,TGTGCCAGCGCCACTAGCGGGAGCTACAATGAGCAGTTCTTC
TRBD1,.,TRBV19,TRBJ1-2,CASSNQGDGYTF,TGTGCCAGTAGTAACCAGGGGGACGGCTACACCTTC
.,.,TRBV19,TRBJ2-7,CASSRQPSSYEQYF,TGTGCCAGTAGCAGACAGCCGAGCTCCTACGAGCAGTACTTC
TRBD2,.,TRBV7-8,TRBJ2-1,CASSLGPPRAGAYNEQFF,TGTGCCAGCAGCTTAGGCCCCCCCAGGGCGGGGGCCTACAATGAGCAGTTCTTC
.,.,TRBV12-3/TRBV12-4,TRBJ1-3,CASKTGDGNTIYF,TGTGCCAGCAAAACAGGAGATGGAAACACCATATATTTT
TRBD2,.,TRBV3-1/TRBV3-2,TRBJ2-7,CASSQGLAGGIHEQYF,TGTGCCAGCAGCCAGGGGCTAGCGGGAGGGATCCACGAGCAGTACTTC
TRBD1,once,TRBV27,TRBJ1-3,CASSLGTAGNTIYF,TGTGCCAGCAGTTTGGGGACAGCTGGAAACACCATATATTTT
TRBD1,.,TRBV27,TRBJ1-2,CASTTGRGGYTF,TGTGCCAGCACGACAGGGCGTGGGGGCTACACCTTC
.,.,TRBV3-1/TRBV3-2,TRBJ2-3,CASSQASGVRQYF,TGTGCCAGCAGCCAAGCCTCCGGGGTTCGGCAGTATTTT
TRBD1,.,TRBV10-3,TRBJ1-2,CAIRGTGGYTF,TGTGCCATCAGAGGGACAGGGGGCTACACCTTC
TRBD2,.,TRBV11-3,TRBJ2-2,CASSFDGLAGPTGELFF,TGTGCCAGCAGCTTCGACGGACTAGCAGGGCCAACCGGGGAGCTGTTTTTT
TRBD1,few,TRBV4-2,TRBJ1-1,CASSQDQGGNTEAFF,TGTGCCAGCAGCCAAGACCAGGGGGGGAACACTGAAGCTTTCTTT
TRBD2,.,TRBV28,TRBJ2-1,CATRTSVYNEQFF,TGTGCCACCCGGACTAGCGTCTACAATGAGCAGTTCTTC
TRBD2,.,TRBV2,TRBJ2-7,CASSGGGSYEQYF,TGTGCCAGCAGTGGGGGCGGGAGTTACGAGCAGTACTTC
.,.,TRBV9,TRBJ1-6,CASSSRGSGNSPLHF,TGTGCCAGCAGCTCACGGGGCAGCGGGAATTCACCCCTCCACTTT
TRBD1,.,TRBV9,TRBJ2-5,CASSVGQGRETQYF,TGTGCCAGCAGCGTTGGACAGGGACGAGAGACCCAGTACTTC
.,.,TRBV6-2/TRBV6-3,TRBJ1-4,CASSPQLLQQGEKLFF,TGTGCCAGCAGCCCCCAACTGCTACAGCAGGGAGAAAAACTGTTTTTT
TRBD1,.,TRBV6-5,TRBJ1-1,CASSTGGFTEAFF,TGTGCCAGCAGCACAGGGGGCTTCACTGAAGCTTTCTTT
.,.,TRBV6-5,TRBJ2-5,CASSYSVQETQYF,TGTGCCAGCAGTTATAGTGTACAAGAGACCCAGTACTTC
TRBD1,.,TRBV4-2,TRBJ2-3,CASSPKSGQGITDTQYF,TGTGCCAGCAGCCCTAAATCGGGACAGGGGATCACAGATACGCAGTATTTT
TRBD1,.,TRBV4-2,TRBJ1-2,CASSQDTGGPRGYTF,TGTGCCAGCAGCCAAGATACAGGGGGCCCTAGGGGCTACACCTTC
.,.,TRBV28,TRBJ1-4,CASSPRVLRMGGKLFF,TGTGCCAGCAGCCCGCGGGTCCTCCGAATGGGTGGAAAACTGTTTTTT
TRBD1,.,TRBV10-3,TRBJ1-2,CAISADRVFNYGYTF,TGTGCCATCAGTGCAGACAGGGTGTTTAACTATGGCTACACCTTC
.,.,TRBV6-1,TRBJ1-5,CASSEGRRVQPQHF,TGTGCCAGCAGTGAAGGGAGGAGGGTCCAGCCCCAGCATTTT
TRBD1,.,TRBV6-6,TRBJ1-2,CASSTTGDYGYTF,TGTGCCAGCAGTACTACAGGGGACTATGGCTACACCTTC
.,.,TRBV10-3,TRBJ1-3,CAIRNPRELSGNTIYF,TGTGCCATCAGGAACCCAAGGGAGCTCTCTGGAAACACCATATATTTT